The entry below gives a single T cell receptor (beta chain) sequence along with its context. Its specificity is not known. The assay used deep level. Profiled with immunoSEQ multiplex PCR; TCRdb holds only in-frame clones, not every one. Among about 2.3 million clones listed, around 90% were seen once. The sample originates from a study of shared clonotypes between healthy human individuals. Regarding the study as a whole: Estimated richness was generally greater in naive than memory subsets.

Trimming left V 10 bases short and J 0 bases short, with 22 bases between. In germline, CDR1 is LNHDA, CDR2 SQIVND (reference sequence). The CDR3 runs 17 residues. This receptor was obtained from a man younger than 30 in good health. Some clones in this sample may be carry-over from other donors' samples. The rearrangement links TRBV19 to TRBJ1-3; weak D call: TRBD1 (5 bases). Sequenced: naive CD4+ T cells from PBMCs. The sample's subset: CD45RA+ positively selected. DNA of the CDR3: TGTGCCACACTCGAAAAGGGGTGGGGCAGCTCTGGAAACACCATATATTTT. Translating it yields CATLEKGWGSSGNTIYF.